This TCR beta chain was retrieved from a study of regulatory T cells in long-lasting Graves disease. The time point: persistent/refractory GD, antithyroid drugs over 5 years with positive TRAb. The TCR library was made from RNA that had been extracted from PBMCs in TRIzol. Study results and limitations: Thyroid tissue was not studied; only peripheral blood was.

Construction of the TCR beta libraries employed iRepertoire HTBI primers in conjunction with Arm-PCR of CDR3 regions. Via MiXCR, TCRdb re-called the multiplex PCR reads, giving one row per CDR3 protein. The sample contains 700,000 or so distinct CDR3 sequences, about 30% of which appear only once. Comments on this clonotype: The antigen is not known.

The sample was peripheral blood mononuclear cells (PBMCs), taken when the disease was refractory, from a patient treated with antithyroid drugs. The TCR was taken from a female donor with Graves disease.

CDR3 amino acids: CASSEMGASQETQYF. The CDR3 region has the DNA TGTGCCAGCAGTGAAATGGGGGCCAGCCAAGAGACCCAGTACTTC. The gene calls are TRBV6-1 and TRBJ2-5; perhaps TRBD1 as D (6 bases). Germline V gene sequence: CDR1 MNHNS, CDR2 SASEGT. There are 15 residues in the CDR3. V was cut by 2 bases and J by 1 base, with 11 bases left in between.